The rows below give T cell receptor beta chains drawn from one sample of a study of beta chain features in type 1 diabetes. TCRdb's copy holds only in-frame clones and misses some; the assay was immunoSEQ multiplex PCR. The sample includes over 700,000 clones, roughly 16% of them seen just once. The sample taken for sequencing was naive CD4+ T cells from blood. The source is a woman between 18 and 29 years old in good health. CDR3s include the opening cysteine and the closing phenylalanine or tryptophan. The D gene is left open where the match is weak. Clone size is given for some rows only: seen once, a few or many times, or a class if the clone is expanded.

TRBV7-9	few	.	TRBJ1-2	TGTGCCAGCAGCTTGGCAGGGGCTAACTATGGCTACACCTTC	CASSLAGANYGYTF
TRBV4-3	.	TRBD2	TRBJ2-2	TGCGCCAGCAGCCAAGATCCGCCTACTGGACTAGCGGGAGGGCCCGGGGAGCTGTTTTTT	CASSQDPPTGLAGGPGELFF
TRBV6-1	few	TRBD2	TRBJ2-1	TGTGCCAGCAGCCCCGGGACTAGCGGGAGCGATGAGCAGTTCTTC	CASSPGTSGSDEQFF
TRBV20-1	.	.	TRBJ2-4	TGCAGTGCGAGGTTGAAAAACATTCAGTACTTC	CSARLKNIQYF
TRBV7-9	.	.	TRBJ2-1	TGTGCCAGCAGCTTAGCCGGAGGGAATGAGCAGTTCTTC	CASSLAGGNEQFF
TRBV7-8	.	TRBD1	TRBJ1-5	TGTGCCAGCAGCTTGGGTCGACAGGGATCAAGCAATCAGCCCCAGCATTTT	CASSLGRQGSSNQPQHF
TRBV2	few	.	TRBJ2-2	TGTGCCAGCAGTGAAGTGGGTGAGCTGTTTTTT	CASSEVGELFF
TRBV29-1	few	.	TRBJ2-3	TGCAGCGTGGTCGGAGGAGGCCGCGGAACAGATACGCAGTATTTT	CSVVGGGRGTDTQYF
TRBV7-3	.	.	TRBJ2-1	TGTGCCAGCAGCTTAACGCACGAGAACAATGAGCAGTTCTTC	CASSLTHENNEQFF
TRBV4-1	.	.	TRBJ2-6	TGCGCCAGCAGCCACCGCGGACAGCCTGGGGCCAACGTCCTGACTTTC	CASSHRGQPGANVLTF
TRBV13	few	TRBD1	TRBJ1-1	TGTGCCAGCAGCCCACGGCCGAGGGGGCTGGTTGAAGCTTTCTTT	CASSPRPRGLVEAFF
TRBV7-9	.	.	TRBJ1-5	TGTGCCAGCAGTCCCCCGGGGGTGGTTCAGCCCCAGCATTTT	CASSPPGVVQPQHF
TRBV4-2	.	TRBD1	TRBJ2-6	TGTGCCAGCAGCCAGGATGACAGGGCTGGGGCCAACGTCCTGACTTTC	CASSQDDRAGANVLTF
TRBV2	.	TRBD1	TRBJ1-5	TGTGCCAGCAAGGAGGGAGGGACAGGAGGCAATCAGCCCCAGCATTTT	CASKEGGTGGNQPQHF
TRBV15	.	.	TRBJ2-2	TGTGCCACCAGCTTATCTTCCCGCTACAAGACCGGGGAGCTGTTTTTT	CATSLSSRYKTGELFF
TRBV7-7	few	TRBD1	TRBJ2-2	TGTGCTAGCAGGACCGGGACAGGGGGCACCGGGGAGCTGTTTTTT	CASRTGTGGTGELFF
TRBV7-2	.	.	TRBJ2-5	TGTGCCAGCAGCGCCGCTCAAGAGACCCAGTACTTC	CASSAAQETQYF
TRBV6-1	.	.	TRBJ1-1	TGTGCCAGCAGCTCAGGGCACACTGAAGCTTTCTTT	CASSSGHTEAFF
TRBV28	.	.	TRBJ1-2	TGTGCCAGCAGTCAGTTAGACAGATATGGCTACACCTTC	CASSQLDRYGYTF
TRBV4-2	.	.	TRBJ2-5	TGTGCCAGCAGCCAAGAGAAGACCCAGTACTTC	CASSQEKTQYF
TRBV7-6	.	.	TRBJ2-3	TGTGCCAGCAGCTTAGAGGCAGGGACAAGTTTTCAAAATACGCAGTATTTT	CASSLEAGTSFQNTQYF
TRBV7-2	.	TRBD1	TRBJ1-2	TGTGCCAGCAGCCCAGGTGACAGGGAGGTTATTGGCTACACCTTC	CASSPGDREVIGYTF
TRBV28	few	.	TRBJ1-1	TGTGCCAGCAGTTTAGACAGGCGGAACACTGAAGCTTTCTTT	CASSLDRRNTEAFF
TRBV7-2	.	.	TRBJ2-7	TGTGCCAGCAGCTTGAATTTAGCGGTTACCTACGAGCAGTACTTC	CASSLNLAVTYEQYF
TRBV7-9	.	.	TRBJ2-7	TGTGCCAGCAGCTTCGGATCGGGGCTGTACGAGCAGTACTTC	CASSFGSGLYEQYF
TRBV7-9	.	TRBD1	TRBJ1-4	TGTGCCAGCAGCTTCGACAGGGTCGAAAAACTGTTTTTT	CASSFDRVEKLFF
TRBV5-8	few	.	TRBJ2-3	TGTGCCAGCAGCCGATCTAGCTTCTACACAGATACGCAGTATTTT	CASSRSSFYTDTQYF
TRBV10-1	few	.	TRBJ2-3	TGCGCCAGCAGTGAGCGGGAGCCCACAGATACGCAGTATTTT	CASSEREPTDTQYF
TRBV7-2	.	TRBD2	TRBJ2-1	TGTGCCAGCAGCCGCTTAGCGGGAGAGGCCGATGAGCAGTTCTTC	CASSRLAGEADEQFF
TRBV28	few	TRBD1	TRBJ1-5	TGTGCCAGCAGTTTAGGACAGGGGGACCAGCCCCAGCATTTT	CASSLGQGDQPQHF
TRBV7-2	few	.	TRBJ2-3	TGTGCCAGCAGCCGCCCCGGTATGGGGACAGATACGCAGTATTTT	CASSRPGMGTDTQYF
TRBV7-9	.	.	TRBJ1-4	TGTGCCAGCAGCTTAGACTCGCGAAACCTTATTGAACTGTTTTTT	CASSLDSRNLIELFF
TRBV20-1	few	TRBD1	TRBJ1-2	TGCAGTCCCTCAGGGGGCTATGGCTACACCTTC	CSPSGGYGYTF
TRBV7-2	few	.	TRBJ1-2	TGTGCCAGCAGCTTAGTCTCATGGGGGGAGGGCTACACCTTC	CASSLVSWGEGYTF
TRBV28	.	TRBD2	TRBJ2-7	TGTGCCAGCAAGGGCGGGAGGCTTTACGAGCAGTACTTC	CASKGGRLYEQYF
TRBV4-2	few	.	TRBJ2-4	TGTGCCAGCAGCCAAGTTAACGCTCCGGACAAAAACATTCAGTACTTC	CASSQVNAPDKNIQYF
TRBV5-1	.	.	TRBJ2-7	TGCGCCAGCAGCTTGGACGCCAGGAACTCCTACGAGCAGTACTTC	CASSLDARNSYEQYF
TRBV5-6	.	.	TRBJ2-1	TGTGCCAGCAGCTTGGCGCCTAGGTTCGGCAATGAGCAGTTCTTC	CASSLAPRFGNEQFF
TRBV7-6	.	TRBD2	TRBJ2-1	TGTGCCAGCAGCCCGGGACTAGGGGTGTACAATGAGCAGTTCTTC	CASSPGLGVYNEQFF
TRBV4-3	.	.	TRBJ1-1	TGCGCCAGCAGCCAAGATATCAGGGGAGACACTGAAGCTTTCTTT	CASSQDIRGDTEAFF